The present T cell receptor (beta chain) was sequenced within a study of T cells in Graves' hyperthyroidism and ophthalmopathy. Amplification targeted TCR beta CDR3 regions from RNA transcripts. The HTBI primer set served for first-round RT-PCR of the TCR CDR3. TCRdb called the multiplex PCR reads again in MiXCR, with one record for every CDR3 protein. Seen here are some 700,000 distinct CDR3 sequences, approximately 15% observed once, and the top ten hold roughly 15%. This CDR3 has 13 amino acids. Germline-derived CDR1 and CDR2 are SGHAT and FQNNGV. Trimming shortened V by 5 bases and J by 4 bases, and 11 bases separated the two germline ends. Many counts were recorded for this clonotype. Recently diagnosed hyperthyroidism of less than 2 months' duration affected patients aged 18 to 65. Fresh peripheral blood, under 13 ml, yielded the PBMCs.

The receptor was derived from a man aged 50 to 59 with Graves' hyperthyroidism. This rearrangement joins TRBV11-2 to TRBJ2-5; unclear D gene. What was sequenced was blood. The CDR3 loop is CASSTGRVETQYF. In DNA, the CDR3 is TGTGCCAGCAGCACCGGACGGGTAGAGACCCAGTACTTC.